These 6 T cell receptor beta chains were all obtained from the same sample, sequenced in a study of blood T cell repertoires in COVID-19. Some clones are missing from TCRdb's copy, which holds only in-frame ones; the method was immunoSEQ multiplex PCR. This sample has under 300,000 clones, with 85% to 90% found just once. Sequenced input: PBMCs or T cells enriched from blood (not recorded which). Receptor source: a woman under 30 who had recovered from COVID-19.

In regard to this clone: Relative to the germline gene, one junction end is altered; a read error may explain this. Additional DNA sequences in this sample encode the identical CDR3. The rearrangement links TRBV11-2 to TRBJ2-7; 7 positions match TRBD1. The CDR3 has 15 amino acids. Germline values: CDR1 SGHAT, CDR2 FQNNGV. CDR3 sequence reads: CASSLNRDSSYEQYF. CDR3 sequence (DNA): TGTGCCAGCAGCCTGAACCGGGACAGCTCCTACGAGCAGTACTTT. The variable domain in full, with the rest retrieved from reference TRBV11-2 and TRBJ2-7, is EAGVAQSPRYKIIEKRQSVAFWCNPISGHATLYWYQQILGQGPKLLIQFQNNGVVDDSQLPKDRFSAERLKGVDSTLKIQPAKLEDSAVYLCASSLNRDSSYEQYFGPGTRLTVT.

The chain couples TRBV18 to TRBJ2-5; weak D call: TRBD1 (6 bases). This CDR3 spans 13 amino acids. CDR1 KGHSH and CDR2 LQKENI come from the germline V gene. The ends were cut back, 5 bases at V and 1 base at J, with 8 bases in the middle. CDR3: CASSRGFQETQYF. CDR3 in DNA: TGTGCCAGCTCAAGGGGGTTCCAAGAGACCCAGTACTTC.

The J gene is TRBJ2-3, the V gene TRBV9; 11 bases agree with TRBD2. Germline lookup yields CDR1 SGDLS and CDR2 YYNGEE. J gave up 2 bases and V 4 bases, and 12 bases lay outside the gene matches. CDR3 length: 18 amino acids. CDR3 region: CASSLPIAGGHVTDTQYF. As DNA, the CDR3 is TGTGCCAGCAGCTTACCAATAGCGGGGGGGCATGTCACAGATACGCAGTATTTT.

The count of this clone is one. The rearrangement uses TRBV3-1 (or the pseudogene TRBV3-2) and TRBJ1-1, with 9 positions matching TRBD1. V was pared by 3 bases and J by 8 bases, with 13 bases of the junction left unmatched. CDR3 length: 16 residues. In germline, CDR1 is LGHDT, CDR2 YNNKEL (reference sequence). In DNA form, the CDR3 reads TGTGCCAGCAGCCAGAGCGACAGGGGGACTCGCTCCGAAGCTTTCTTT. It is translated as CASSQSDRGTRSEAFF.

Ten or more counts support this clone. This chain links TRBV2 with TRBJ1-4; possible D gene TRBD1, 6 bases. The V and J ends lost 5 bases and 1 base respectively, with 17 bases between them. CDR1 and CDR2 (germline): SNHLY, FYNNEI. The CDR3 runs to 17 residues. DNA for the CDR3: TGTGCCAGCAGTAAACAGGGAATCTGGGAAACTAATGAAAAACTGTTTTTT. Its protein is CASSKQGIWETNEKLFF.

The chain recombines TRBV18 with TRBJ2-3, with D possibly TRBD2 on 5 matching bases. Trimming cost V 4 bases and J 4 bases, with 12 bases left between them. The germline CDR1 and CDR2 sequences are KGHSH and LQKENI. This CDR3 has 14 amino acids. CDR3 bases: TGTGCCAGCTCACTTCTCCGGGATCCAGATACGCAGTATTTT. Translating it yields CASSLLRDPDTQYF.